The 22 T cell receptor beta chains reported below all come from one sample, sequenced in a study of OX40 agonist ivuxolimab in advanced cancers. The protocol was immunoSEQ multiplex PCR, while the TCRdb copy is restricted to in-frame clones and leaves out a portion. The sample contains 65,000 to 95,000 clones, more than 85% of which appear only once. Here the sequenced sample was CD4+ or CD8+ T cells sorted from blood, taken in a trial of the OX40 agonist ivuxolimab. The receptors stem from an adult with an advanced solid tumor such as melanoma, head and neck, liver or kidney cancer.

Only one count was recorded for this clone. This sequence joins TRBV28 and TRBJ1-5; 8 positions match TRBD1. Germline V lookup: CDR1 MDHEN, CDR2 SYDVKM. After removal of 8 bases from V and 3 bases from J, the junction contained 9 bases not matched to a gene. The CDR3 runs to 15 residues. Written as DNA, the CDR3 is TGTGCCAGCGGCTTAACAGGGGGTCTCAATCAGCCCCAGCATTTT. Translating gives CASGLTGGLNQPQHF.

The rearrangement uses TRBV6-1 and TRBJ2-7; D not certain. The germline CDR1 and CDR2 sequences are MNHNS and SASEGT. The CDR3 sequence is 11 residues long. The ends were cut back, 3 bases at V and 3 bases at J, with 3 bases in the middle. CDR3 DNA sequence: TGTGCCAGCAGTGACTACTACGAGCAGTACTTC. Translating gives CASSDYYEQYF.

The chain combines TRBV15 with TRBJ2-3, with D perhaps TRBD2 (5 bases). Germline values: CDR1 LNHNV, CDR2 YYDKDF (reference sequence). Trimming shortened V by 1 base and J by 1 base, and 12 bases separated the two germline ends. The CDR3 has 16 amino acids. This CDR3 is CATSRGLADRTDTQYF. CDR3 DNA sequence: TGTGCCACCAGCAGAGGGCTAGCAGACCGCACAGATACGCAGTATTTT. Full variable domain (rest looked up from reference TRBV15 and TRBJ2-3): DAMVIQNPRYQVTQFGKPVTLSCSQTLNHNVMYWYQQKSSQAPKLLFHYYDKDFNNEADTPDNFQSRRPNTSFCFLDIRSPGLGDTAMYLCATSRGLADRTDTQYFGPGTRLTVL.

The rearrangement joins TRBV2 to TRBJ2-5; D is perhaps TRBD1 (7 bases). CDR1 is SNHLY and CDR2 is FYNNEI in the germline V gene. This CDR3 has 14 residues. V was pared by 10 bases and J by 5 bases, with 20 bases between. CDR3 in DNA: TGTGCCACCAAACCTCAGGGGGGCGGCGAGACCCAGTACTTC. Translated, it gives CATKPQGGGETQYF.

The CDR3 here is CASSRGGGYTF. The CDR3 bases are TGTGCCAGCAGCCGAGGGGGGGGCTACACCTTC. This chain joins TRBV11-2 and TRBJ1-2; D is possibly TRBD1 (6 bases). Germline lookup yields CDR1 SGHAT and CDR2 FQNNGV. The CDR3 runs 11 residues. Trimming removed 5 bases from V and 8 bases from J, with 9 bases in between.

V and J are TRBV30 and TRBJ1-5; 7 bases map to TRBD1. CDR1 GTSNPN and CDR2 SVGIG come from the germline V gene (reference sequence). The CDR3 is 14 amino acids. Trimming cost V 2 bases and J 4 bases; bases outside gene matches: 5. CDR3 sequence reads: CAWSRQGRNQPQHF. The CDR3 nucleotides read TGTGCCTGGAGTCGACAGGGTAGGAATCAGCCCCAGCATTTT.

The chain combines TRBV28 with TRBJ1-5, with 7 bases that match TRBD1. The V gene's germline CDR1 is MDHEN and CDR2 SYDVKM. J was trimmed by 10 bases and V by 4 bases; bases with no gene match: 10. The CDR3 runs to 14 residues. The CDR3 sequence is CASSSGQARRPQHF. The CDR3 nucleotides are TGTGCCAGCAGTTCCGGACAGGCCCGTCGCCCCCAGCATTTT.

This chain's CDR3 is CASSLTGQGIYGYTF. In DNA, the CDR3 is TGTGCCAGCAGCTTGACGGGACAGGGTATCTATGGCTACACCTTC. This sequence joins TRBV7-2 and TRBJ1-2, with 9 bases fitting TRBD1. Germline V gene sequence: CDR1 SGHTA, CDR2 FQGNSA. The CDR3 length is 15 residues. Losses at the gene ends were 3 bases for V and 4 bases for J; bases not matched to a gene: 6.

J is TRBJ2-2 and V is TRBV5-1, with TRBD1 matching 11 bases. J lost 1 base, V lost 4 bases, and 9 bases had no gene match. The CDR3 runs 18 residues. Germline CDR1 reads SGHRS; CDR2 reads YFSETQ. This chain's CDR3 is CASSPGQGAFLNTGELFF. CDR3 coding DNA: TGCGCCAGCAGCCCCGGACAGGGGGCTTTTTTGAACACCGGGGAGCTGTTTTTT.

This clone was counted a few times. V gene TRBV11-3 combines with J gene TRBJ2-7; 9 bases agree with TRBD2. The CDR3 consists of 17 residues. Trimming at V came to 2 bases and at J to 6 bases, leaving 14 bases not matched to a gene. From germline, CDR1 is SGHNT and CDR2 YENEEA. The CDR3 region has the DNA TGTGCCAGCAGCTTATCTAGCGGGGTCCAGATCTTCCGCGAGCAGTACTTC. This codes for CASSLSSGVQIFREQYF.

V is TRBV28 and J is TRBJ1-1; D gene uncertain. This CDR3 region has 13 residues. V lost 7 bases, J lost 1 base, and 10 bases lay in between. CDR1 is MDHEN and CDR2 is SYDVKM in the germline V gene. Written as DNA, the CDR3 is TGTGCCAGCATTCCCCCGGAGAACACTGAAGCTTTCTTT. It yields the protein CASIPPENTEAFF. The full variable domain, completed using reference TRBV28 and TRBJ1-1, is DVKVTQSSRYLVKRTGEKVFLECVQDMDHENMFWYRQDPGLGLRLIYFSYDVKMKEKGDIPEGYSVSREKKERFSLILESASTNQTSMYLCASIPPENTEAFFGQGTRLTVV.

This clone was counted once. The chain carries TRBV6-1 and TRBJ2-2, with D perhaps TRBD1 (6 bases). V was clipped by 4 bases and J by 0 bases, with 9 bases between them. In germline, CDR1 is MNHNS, CDR2 SASEGT. This CDR3 contains 15 residues. The CDR3 here is CASSGYRANTGELFF. The CDR3 DNA reads TGTGCCAGCAGTGGGTACAGGGCGAACACCGGGGAGCTGTTTTTT.

The J gene is TRBJ2-1, the V gene TRBV7-2, with a possible D match to TRBD1 (6 bases). Germline CDR1 SGHTA, CDR2 FQGNSA. The V and J ends lost 5 bases and 10 bases respectively, with 27 bases between them. The CDR3 contains 17 residues. The CDR3 DNA reads TGTGCCAGCAGCAGTGCTACAGGGAAGGAGTCCTTCCAAGAGCAGTTCTTC. Amino acid sequence: CASSSATGKESFQEQFF.

The chain uses TRBV5-8 and TRBJ2-2; possible D gene TRBD1, 6 bases. The V end was cut by 3 bases, the J end by 4 bases, with 13 bases between. In germline, CDR1 is SGHTS, CDR2 YDEGEE. The CDR3 is 15 residues long. CDR3 sequence: CASSWAQGLTGELFF. The CDR3 nucleotides are TGTGCCAGCAGCTGGGCGCAGGGGCTCACCGGGGAGCTGTTTTTT. Filled out from reference TRBV5-8 and TRBJ2-2, the complete variable domain reads EAGVTQSPTHLIKTRGQQATLRCSPISGHTSVYWYQQALGLGLQFLLWYDEGEERNRGNFPPRFSGRQFPNYSSELNVNALELEDSALYLCASSWAQGLTGELFFGEGSRLTVL.

This clone has a single count. V is TRBV7-6 and J is TRBJ2-6; D call uncertain. V lost 3 bases and J lost 2, with 2 bases in between. Germline-derived CDR1 and CDR2 are SGHVS and FNYEAQ. The CDR3 consists of 13 residues. The CDR3 protein is CASSFPGANVLTF. The CDR3 DNA reads as TGTGCCAGCAGCTTCCCTGGGGCCAACGTCCTGACTTTC.

This clone was observed once. The rearrangement joins TRBV5-1 to TRBJ1-5, with TRBD1 matching over 10 bases. The CDR3 length is 15 residues. Germline loops: CDR1 SGHRS, CDR2 YFSETQ. Trimming removed 4 bases from V and 5 bases from J; junction bases left unmatched: 6. The CDR3 bases are TGCGCCAGCAGCAAAACCGGGACAGGGGATCAGCCCCAGCATTTT. It is translated as CASSKTGTGDQPQHF.

This chain uses TRBV14 with TRBJ1-2, with D unresolved. The CDR3 has 14 amino acids. V gave up 2 bases and J gave up 8 bases, with 15 bases separating them. The germline V gene has CDR1 SGHDN and CDR2 FVKESK. The CDR3 bases are TGTGCCAGCAGCCAAACCCTGGAAGGTCGCGGCTACACCTTC. It encodes CASSQTLEGRGYTF.

V gene TRBV14 combines with J gene TRBJ1-4; maybe TRBD1 (5 bases). Looked up from germline, CDR1 is SGHDN and CDR2 is FVKESK. The CDR3 has 13 amino acids. With 2 bases removed from V and 10 bases from J, the gap between germline ends came to 11 bases. CDR3 region: CASSQMQGGKLFF. DNA of the CDR3: TGTGCCAGCAGCCAAATGCAGGGAGGAAAACTGTTTTTT. Looking up the rest from reference TRBV14 and TRBJ1-4 gives the full variable domain: EAGVTQFPSHSVIEKGQTVTLRCDPISGHDNLYWYRRVMGKEIKFLLHFVKESKQDESGMPNNRFLAERTGGTYSTLKVQPAELEDSGVYFCASSQMQGGKLFFGSGTQLSVL.

The chain carries TRBV5-1 and TRBJ2-3; 8 bases fit TRBD2. The V gene's germline CDR1 is SGHRS and CDR2 YFSETQ. Losses at the gene ends were 7 bases for V and 1 base for J; bases not matched to a gene: 11. This CDR3 has 16 residues. In nucleotides, the CDR3 is TGCGCCAGCGGCGGGGGGATCCAAGGAGGCACAGATACGCAGTATTTT. As protein: CASGGGIQGGTDTQYF.

The chain couples TRBV19 to TRBJ1-5; the D is unclear. Per germline, CDR1 LNHDA and CDR2 SQIVND (reference sequence). The CDR3 covers 15 residues. The V end lost 1 base, the J end lost 6 bases, and 13 bases lay between the germline ends. The CDR3: CASSIARNTIQPQHF. The CDR3 DNA reads as TGTGCCAGTAGTATAGCCCGAAACACCATTCAGCCCCAGCATTTT.

The J gene is TRBJ1-1, the V gene TRBV28, with D hard to call. The CDR3 has 14 amino acids. Trimming stripped 2 bases from V and 0 bases from J, with 7 bases between. In germline, CDR1 is MDHEN, CDR2 SYDVKM. CDR3 sequence: CASSLIQLNTEAFF. CDR3 DNA sequence: TGTGCCAGCAGTTTAATCCAGTTGAACACTGAAGCTTTCTTT.

The chain combines TRBV19 with TRBJ2-7; 7 bases fit TRBD1. The J segment lost 4 bases and the V segment lost 2 bases, leaving 11 bases of the junction unmatched. Germline V lookup: CDR1 LNHDA, CDR2 SQIVND (reference sequence). The CDR3 totals 16 residues. As DNA, the CDR3 is TGTGCCAGTAGTATACCTGACAGGGACAACCGGTACGAGCAGTACTTC. Translation: CASSIPDRDNRYEQYF.